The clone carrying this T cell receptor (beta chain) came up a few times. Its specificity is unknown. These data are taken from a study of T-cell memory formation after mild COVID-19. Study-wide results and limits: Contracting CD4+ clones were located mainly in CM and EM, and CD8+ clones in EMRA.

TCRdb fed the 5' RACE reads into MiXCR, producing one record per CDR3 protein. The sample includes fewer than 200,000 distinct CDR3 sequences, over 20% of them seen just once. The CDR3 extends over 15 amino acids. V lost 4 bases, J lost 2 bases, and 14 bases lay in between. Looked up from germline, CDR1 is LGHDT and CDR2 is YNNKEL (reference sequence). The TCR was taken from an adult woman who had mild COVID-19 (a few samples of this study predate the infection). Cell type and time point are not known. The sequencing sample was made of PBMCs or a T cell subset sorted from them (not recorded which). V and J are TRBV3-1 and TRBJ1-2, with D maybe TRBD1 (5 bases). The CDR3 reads CASSPVRGANYGYTF. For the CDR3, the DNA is TGTGCCAGCAGCCCGGTAAGAGGGGCCAACTATGGCTACACCTTC.